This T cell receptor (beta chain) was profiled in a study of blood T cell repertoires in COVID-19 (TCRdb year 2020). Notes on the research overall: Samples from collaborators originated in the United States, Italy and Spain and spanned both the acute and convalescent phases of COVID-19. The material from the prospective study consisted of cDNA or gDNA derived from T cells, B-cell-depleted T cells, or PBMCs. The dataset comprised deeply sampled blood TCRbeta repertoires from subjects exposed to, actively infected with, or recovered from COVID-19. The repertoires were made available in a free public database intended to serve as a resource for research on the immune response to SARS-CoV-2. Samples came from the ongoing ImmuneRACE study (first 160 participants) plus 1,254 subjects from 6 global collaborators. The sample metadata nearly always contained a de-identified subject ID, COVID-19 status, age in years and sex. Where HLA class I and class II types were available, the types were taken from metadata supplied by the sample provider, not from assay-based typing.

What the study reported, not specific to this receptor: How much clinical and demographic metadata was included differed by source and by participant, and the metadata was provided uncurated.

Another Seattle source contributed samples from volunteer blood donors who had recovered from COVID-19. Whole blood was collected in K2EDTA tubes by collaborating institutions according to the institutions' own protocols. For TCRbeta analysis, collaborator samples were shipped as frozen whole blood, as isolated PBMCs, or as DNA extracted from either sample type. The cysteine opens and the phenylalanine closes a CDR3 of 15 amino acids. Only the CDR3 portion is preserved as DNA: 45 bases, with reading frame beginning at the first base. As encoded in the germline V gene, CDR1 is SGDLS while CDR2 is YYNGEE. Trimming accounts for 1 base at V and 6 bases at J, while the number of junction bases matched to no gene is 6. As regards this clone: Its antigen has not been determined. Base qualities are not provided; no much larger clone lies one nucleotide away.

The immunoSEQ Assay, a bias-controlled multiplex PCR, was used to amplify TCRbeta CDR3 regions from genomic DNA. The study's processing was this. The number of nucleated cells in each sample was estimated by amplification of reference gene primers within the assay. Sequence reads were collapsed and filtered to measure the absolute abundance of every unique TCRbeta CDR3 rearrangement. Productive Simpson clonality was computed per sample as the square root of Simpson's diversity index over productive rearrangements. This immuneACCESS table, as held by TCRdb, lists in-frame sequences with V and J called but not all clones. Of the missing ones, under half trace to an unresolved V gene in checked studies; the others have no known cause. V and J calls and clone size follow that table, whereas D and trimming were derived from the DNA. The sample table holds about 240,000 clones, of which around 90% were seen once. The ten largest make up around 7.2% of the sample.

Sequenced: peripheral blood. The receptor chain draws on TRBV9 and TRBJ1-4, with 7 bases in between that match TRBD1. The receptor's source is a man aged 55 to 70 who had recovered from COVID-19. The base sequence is TGTGCCAGCAGCGTACAGGGGGGAAGAGATGAAAAACTGTTTTTT. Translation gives CASSVQGGRDEKLFF.